The table lists the clone carrying this T cell receptor beta chain with a count of one. This sample was taken from a study of control samples from healthy donors and cancer patients. Profiling relied on immunoSEQ multiplex PCR, and the TCRdb table lists in-frame clones only, not all of them. The top ten clones hold approximately 1.5% of a sample with 230,000 or so clones, just under 95% of them seen once. With 6 bases clipped from V and 3 bases from J, the junction kept 4 bases outside the gene matches. The germline V gene has CDR1 MDHEN and CDR2 SYDVKM. The CDR3 has 14 amino acids. Sequencing input: blood. This clonotype was sampled from a man in his fifties or sixties in good health. The V and J genes are TRBV28 and TRBJ2-5, with 10 bases lining up with TRBD2. The CDR3, as DNA: TGTGCCAGCAGGGTAGCGGGGGGCGAAGAGACCCAGTACTTC. It specifies CASRVAGGEETQYF.